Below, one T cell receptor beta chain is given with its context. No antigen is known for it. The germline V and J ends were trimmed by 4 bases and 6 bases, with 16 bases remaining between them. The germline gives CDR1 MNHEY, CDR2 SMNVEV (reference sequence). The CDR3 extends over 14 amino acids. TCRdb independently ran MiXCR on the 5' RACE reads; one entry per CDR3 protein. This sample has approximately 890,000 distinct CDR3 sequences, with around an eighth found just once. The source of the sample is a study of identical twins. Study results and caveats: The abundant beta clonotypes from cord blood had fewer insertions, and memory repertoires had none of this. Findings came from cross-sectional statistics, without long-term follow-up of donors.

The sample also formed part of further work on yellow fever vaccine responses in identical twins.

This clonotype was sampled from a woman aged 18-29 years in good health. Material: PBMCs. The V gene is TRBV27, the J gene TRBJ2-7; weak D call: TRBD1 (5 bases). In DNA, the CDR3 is TGTGCCAGCAGTTACGAACCCAAGGGGCGCGAGCAGTACTTC. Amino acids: CASSYEPKGREQYF.